This T cell receptor beta chain appears in the sequencing data of a study of chemoradiotherapy in HPV16-positive cancers. Background on the study: A couple of HPV16-positive patients' cells yielded candidate HPV-specific clones and common motifs. Study conclusions and caveats: During treatment, candidate HPV-specific clones and E7-related motifs expanded in tumor.

Samples were taken several times over chemoradiotherapy. About this clone itself: Its antigen remains unknown.

Method: immunoSEQ multiplex PCR; TCRdb's copy keeps in-frame clones and lacks some. The data contain approximately 11,000 clones, roughly 92% of them singletons. This specimen was blood, taken from a patient who underwent chemoradiotherapy. This TCR derives from a human donor with HPV-associated anogenital cancer.

In nucleotides, the CDR3 is TGTGCCAGCAGCCTCCCCCCTGACGGCACCGAAAAACACTATGGCTACACCTTC. Its protein product is CASSLPPDGTEKHYGYTF. The V gene is TRBV9, the J gene TRBJ1-2; D is ambiguous. The CDR3 contains 18 residues. Germline V CDR1 and CDR2: SGDLS, YYNGEE. V lost 4 bases, J lost 3 bases, and 25 bases lay in between.